What follows describes a single TCR beta chain. The data were taken from a study of cytomegalovirus exposure and HLA in healthy donors. 13 Jbeta primers and 60 Vbeta primers were used for the PCR. TCRdb keeps only in-frame clones here, not all; method: immunoSEQ multiplex PCR. Here the sample spans 150,000 to 200,000 clones, about 80% being singletons. The sample was PBMCs. The receptor comes from a woman aged 40 to 49 in good health and CMV-seronegative.

In nucleotides, the CDR3 is TGTGCCAGCTCACCGAATACAGGGGACGGAAACACCATATATTTT. Its protein is CASSPNTGDGNTIYF. This chain joins TRBV18 and TRBJ1-3, with 7 bases lining up with TRBD1. Trimming cost V 3 bases and J 4 bases; bases outside gene matches: 6. Per the germline V gene, CDR1 is KGHSH and CDR2 is LQKENI. There are 15 residues in the CDR3.